Below are 10 T cell receptor beta chains sequenced from a single sample in a study of PD-1 blockade in classical Hodgkin lymphoma. The patients all showed relapse after autologous stem cell transplantation, while their brentuximab vedotin exposure varied. Sequencing was performed with immunoSEQ multiplex PCR; in TCRdb, only in-frame clones are kept and a portion is missing. The sample lists more than 90,000 clones, more than 85% occurring once. The specimen comprised peripheral blood mononuclear cells (PBMCs), sampled before the second cycle of nivolumab. The receptors were sampled from a human donor with classical Hodgkin lymphoma.

The chain uses TRBV4-3 and TRBJ2-7, with D uncertain. Germline lookup yields CDR1 LGHNA and CDR2 YSLEER. The CDR3 is 13 residues long. Between the trimmed V and J ends, which lost 3 bases and 4 bases, there was a span of 10 bases. The CDR3 DNA sequence: TGCGCCAGCAGCCAGTTCGCCGCTTACGAGCAGTACTTC. Translated: CASSQFAAYEQYF.

The rearrangement links TRBV11-2 to TRBJ2-5; D may be TRBD2 (7 bases). Germline-derived CDR1 and CDR2 are SGHAT and FQNNGV. The CDR3 covers 16 residues. With 4 bases removed from V and 4 bases from J, the gap between germline ends came to 19 bases. The DNA for the CDR3 is TGTGCCAGCAGCTCAACCTTTGGGGGGGCAGGAGAGACCCAGTACTTC. Translating it yields CASSSTFGGAGETQYF.

A single count supports this clone. The CDR3, as DNA: TGTGCCAGCTCACCTGCGGGAAGGCCTCTAGAGCCCCAGCATTTT. Protein product: CASSPAGRPLEPQHF. The J gene is TRBJ1-5, the V gene TRBV18, with D unresolved. The germline V and J ends were trimmed by 3 bases and 8 bases, with 17 bases remaining between them. Germline lookup yields CDR1 KGHSH and CDR2 LQKENI. The CDR3 is 15 residues long.

CDR3 nucleotide sequence: TGTGCCAGCAGCCAGGGGACAGACTCCTACGAGCAGTACTTC. Amino acids: CASSQGTDSYEQYF. This chain connects TRBV16 to TRBJ2-7; 7 positions match TRBD1. Germline loops: CDR1 KGHSY, CDR2 FQNENV. V was clipped by 3 bases and J by 0 bases; unmatched bases: 2. The CDR3 has 14 amino acids.

This sequence joins TRBV2 and TRBJ2-7; possible D gene TRBD1, 6 bases. There are 15 residues in the CDR3. Germline V CDR1 and CDR2: SNHLY, FYNNEI. V was pared by 1 base and J by 9 bases, with 19 bases between. CDR3 coding DNA: TGTGCCAGCAGTGAAGGGACAGCCGCTCTGGGCGGGCAGTACTTC. Translated: CASSEGTAALGGQYF.

The V and J genes are TRBV13 and TRBJ2-7; weak D call: TRBD2 (5 bases). The ends were cut back, 5 bases at V and 0 bases at J, with 14 bases in the middle. The CDR3 is made up of 15 amino acids. Germline loops: CDR1 PRHDT, CDR2 FYEKMQ (reference sequence). CDR3 sequence (DNA): TGTGCCAGCAGCCCCCTGACCGGGAACTCCTACGAGCAGTACTTC. As protein: CASSPLTGNSYEQYF.

The CDR3 DNA follows: TGCGCCAGCAGTGAGAGAGGGGGGACAGGGGACACAGATACGCAGTATTTT. Its translation is CASSERGGTGDTDTQYF. The chain recombines TRBV10-1 with TRBJ2-3, with 10 bases identical to TRBD1. V dropped 2 bases and J dropped 2; count of bases not matched to a gene: 7. From germline, CDR1 is WNHNN and CDR2 SYGVQD (reference sequence). This CDR3 has 17 residues.

The CDR3 sequence is CASRRQGGNEQFF. CDR3 nucleotide sequence: TGTGCCAGCAGGCGACAGGGTGGAAATGAGCAGTTCTTC. The chain couples TRBV11-2 to TRBJ2-1, with 7 nucleotides matching TRBD1. CDR1 SGHAT and CDR2 FQNNGV come from the germline V gene. The CDR3 has 13 residues. V gave up 6 bases and J gave up 7 bases; unmatched junction bases: 6.

This sequence joins TRBV5-3 and TRBJ1-2; no clear D gene. TRBV5-3 is marked as an open reading frame, function uncertain. V dropped 5 bases and J dropped 10 bases, with 6 bases sitting between them. The CDR3 has 9 residues. The CDR3 DNA is TGTGCCAGAAGGCGTGACTACACCTTC. Amino acid sequence: CARRRDYTF.

This clone showed up just once. The rearrangement uses TRBV29-1 and TRBJ1-2, with D hard to call. The CDR3 has 13 residues. Trimming took 3 bases from V and 8 from J, leaving 16 bases between them. Looked up from germline, CDR1 is SQVTM and CDR2 is ANQGSEA. CDR3 loop: CSVDSGPAGGYTF. For the CDR3, the DNA is TGCAGCGTTGATTCCGGGCCGGCGGGCGGCTACACCTTC. Filled out from reference TRBV29-1 and TRBJ1-2, the complete variable domain reads SAVISQKPSRDICQRGTSLTIQCQVDSQVTMMFWYRQQPGQSLTLIATANQGSEATYESGFVIDKFPISRPNLTFSTLTVSNMSPEDSSIYLCSVDSGPAGGYTFGSGTRLTVV.